The T cell receptor (beta chain) under discussion was sequenced for a study of circulating and synovial CD4+ cells in juvenile arthritis. Broader study findings: These blood cells shared more CDR3 sequences with synovium than bulk blood. Bulk blood CD4 repertoires were more diverse than these.

This CDR3 is built from 15 residues. Germline CDR1 is MNHEY and CDR2 is SVGAGI. V lost 5 bases to trimming and J lost 0 bases, with 11 bases between them. Details on this clone: Its antigen remains unidentified.

Samples derive from patients with active juvenile idiopathic arthritis. Data came from immunoSEQ multiplex PCR; TCRdb stores just in-frame clones and leaves some out. In the table there are around 32,000 clones, nearly 95% of which are singletons. This chain links TRBV6-5 with TRBJ2-1; no firm D call. This receptor was obtained from a human donor with juvenile idiopathic arthritis. The sample taken for sequencing was CD4+ T cells from blood. The CDR3 bases are TGTGCCAGCAGTCCTTCGACAAGCTCCTACAATGAGCAGTTCTTC. Translated, it gives CASSPSTSSYNEQFF.